Listed below are T cell receptor beta chains from one sample, sequenced in a study of shared clonotypes between healthy human individuals. TCRdb's copy holds only in-frame clones and misses some; the assay was immunoSEQ multiplex PCR. This table holds a few million clones, 85% to 95% found once. Sequencing input: naive CD4+ T cells from PBMCs. These receptors were collected from a man between 18 and 35 years old in good health. Some clones in this sample may be carry-over from other donors' samples. Each CDR3 is given with its conserved first and last residue. Fields, in order: J gene, clone size, V gene, CDR3 length, D gene, CDR3 protein, CDR3 DNA. A D gene is named only where the DNA matches it firmly. Rows give clone size only sometimes, using once, few, many, or a class for an expanded clone.

j_gene: TRBJ2-1; abundance: .; v_gene: TRBV2; len: 12; d_gene: TRBD2; CDR3aa: CASSLTSGEQFF; CDR3nt: TGTGCCAGCAGCCTGACTAGCGGGGAGCAGTTCTTC
j_gene: TRBJ2-7; abundance: .; v_gene: TRBV7-3; len: 13; d_gene: TRBD2; CDR3aa: CASSLAGVGEQYF; CDR3nt: TGTGCCAGCAGCTTAGCGGGAGTGGGGGAGCAGTACTTC
j_gene: TRBJ2-4; abundance: .; v_gene: TRBV15; len: 12; d_gene: .; CDR3aa: CATSGPVGIKYF; CDR3nt: TGTGCCACCAGCGGCCCCGTGGGCATAAAGTACTTC
j_gene: TRBJ2-7; abundance: once; v_gene: TRBV15; len: 13; d_gene: .; CDR3aa: CATSRVDSYEQYF; CDR3nt: TGTGCCACCAGCAGAGTAGATTCCTACGAGCAGTACTTC
j_gene: TRBJ2-1; abundance: .; v_gene: TRBV29-1; len: 14; d_gene: TRBD2; CDR3aa: CSVALTSGYNEQFF; CDR3nt: TGCAGCGTCGCACTGACTAGCGGCTACAATGAGCAGTTCTTC
j_gene: TRBJ2-2; abundance: .; v_gene: TRBV28; len: 19; d_gene: TRBD1; CDR3aa: CASSSSRDRLSMNTGELFF; CDR3nt: TGTGCCAGCAGTTCGTCCCGGGACAGGCTATCCATGAACACCGGGGAGCTGTTTTTT
j_gene: TRBJ1-4; abundance: .; v_gene: TRBV5-5; len: 15; d_gene: TRBD1; CDR3aa: CASSLGGTGNEKLFF; CDR3nt: TGTGCCAGCAGCTTGGGTGGGACAGGAAATGAAAAACTGTTTTTT
j_gene: TRBJ2-7; abundance: .; v_gene: TRBV6-1; len: 14; d_gene: .; CDR3aa: CASTPGRSFYEQYF; CDR3nt: TGTGCCAGCACTCCGGGACGATCATTCTACGAGCAGTACTTC
j_gene: TRBJ2-2; abundance: few; v_gene: TRBV5-1; len: 11; d_gene: .; CDR3aa: CASRETGELFF; CDR3nt: TGCGCCAGCAGGGAAACCGGGGAGCTGTTTTTT
j_gene: TRBJ2-2; abundance: .; v_gene: TRBV7-9; len: 15; d_gene: .; CDR3aa: CASSLRGINTGELFF; CDR3nt: TGTGCCAGCAGCTTACGGGGGATCAACACCGGGGAGCTGTTTTTT
j_gene: TRBJ2-3; abundance: .; v_gene: TRBV5-1; len: 15; d_gene: .; CDR3aa: CASSHRSPSTDTQYF; CDR3nt: TGCGCCAGCAGCCACCGATCCCCTAGCACAGATACGCAGTATTTT
j_gene: TRBJ2-1; abundance: .; v_gene: TRBV5-6; len: 16; d_gene: TRBD2; CDR3aa: CASSLAAGVHYNEQFF; CDR3nt: TGTGCCAGCAGCTTGGCTGCGGGAGTGCACTACAATGAGCAGTTCTTC
j_gene: TRBJ2-3; abundance: .; v_gene: TRBV5-1; len: 15; d_gene: TRBD1; CDR3aa: CASSPYRGSTDTQYF; CDR3nt: TGCGCCAGCAGCCCCTACAGGGGGAGCACAGATACGCAGTATTTT
j_gene: TRBJ1-4; abundance: .; v_gene: TRBV28; len: 15; d_gene: .; CDR3aa: CASSTRTGKNEKLFF; CDR3nt: TGTGCCAGCAGTACCCGCACGGGAAAAAATGAAAAACTGTTTTTT
j_gene: TRBJ1-1; abundance: .; v_gene: TRBV7-8; len: 16; d_gene: TRBD1; CDR3aa: CASSSTRGLWSTEAFF; CDR3nt: TGTGCCAGCAGCTCCACAAGGGGGCTCTGGAGTACTGAAGCTTTCTTT
j_gene: TRBJ1-1; abundance: .; v_gene: TRBV18; len: 15; d_gene: TRBD1; CDR3aa: CASSPGQGLLSEAFF; CDR3nt: TGTGCCAGCTCGCCCGGACAGGGGCTCTTAAGTGAAGCTTTCTTT
j_gene: TRBJ1-2; abundance: .; v_gene: TRBV10-3; len: 13; d_gene: .; CDR3aa: CAISAGRNYGYTF; CDR3nt: TGTGCCATCAGTGCCGGGCGGAACTATGGCTACACCTTC
j_gene: TRBJ2-7; abundance: .; v_gene: TRBV28; len: 15; d_gene: .; CDR3aa: CASSLFGQSSYEQYF; CDR3nt: TGTGCCAGCAGTTTATTTGGTCAGAGCTCCTACGAGCAGTACTTC
j_gene: TRBJ2-1; abundance: .; v_gene: TRBV7-8; len: 17; d_gene: .; CDR3aa: CASSLLVGGRGYNEQFF; CDR3nt: TGTGCCAGCAGCTTACTGGTCGGGGGGCGGGGATACAATGAGCAGTTCTTC
j_gene: TRBJ1-3; abundance: .; v_gene: TRBV7-8; len: 15; d_gene: .; CDR3aa: CASSPPRSSGNTIYF; CDR3nt: TGTGCCAGCAGCCCCCCGAGAAGCTCTGGAAACACCATATATTTT
j_gene: TRBJ2-4; abundance: .; v_gene: TRBV7-9; len: 13; d_gene: TRBD1; CDR3aa: CASSTGRGDIQYF; CDR3nt: TGTGCCAGCTCGACAGGGCGTGGGGACATTCAGTACTTC
j_gene: TRBJ2-2; abundance: .; v_gene: TRBV5-6; len: 16; d_gene: .; CDR3aa: CASSLARRGGTGELFF; CDR3nt: TGTGCCAGCAGCTTGGCTCGGAGGGGAGGCACCGGGGAGCTGTTTTTT
j_gene: TRBJ2-3; abundance: once; v_gene: TRBV5-6; len: 16; d_gene: .; CDR3aa: CASTGSSHQNTDTQYF; CDR3nt: TGTGCCAGCACGGGCTCCTCGCACCAAAACACAGATACGCAGTATTTT
j_gene: TRBJ2-3; abundance: once; v_gene: TRBV29-1; len: 14; d_gene: .; CDR3aa: CSVGMRVHTDTQYF; CDR3nt: TGCAGCGTTGGTATGCGGGTTCACACAGATACGCAGTATTTT
j_gene: TRBJ1-6; abundance: once; v_gene: TRBV7-9; len: 13; d_gene: .; CDR3aa: CASSPPANSPLHF; CDR3nt: TGTGCCAGCAGCCCGCCGGCTAATTCACCCCTCCACTTT
j_gene: TRBJ2-7; abundance: .; v_gene: TRBV15; len: 14; d_gene: .; CDR3aa: CATSTLSRVGEQYF; CDR3nt: TGTGCCACCAGCACCCTTTCCCGGGTCGGGGAGCAGTACTTC